This T cell receptor (beta chain) emerged from a study of human versus mouse CDR3 diversity and MHC coevolution. Study findings and constraints: Human T cells were selected on several MHC II alleles. On average, humans showed more CDR3 deletions and insertions than mice. Most of the three human donors had the lowest clonal inequality. Humans had the largest estimated TCR beta repertoire, 1.5 million or so clonotypes.

The data were produced by immunoSEQ multiplex PCR, yet TCRdb's version contains in-frame clones alone and is incomplete. The sample includes roughly 86,000 clones, about 94% of them seen just once. Germline-derived CDR1 and CDR2 are SGHDT and YYEEEE. This CDR3 has 14 amino acids. After removal of 8 bases from V and 0 bases from J, the junction contained 3 bases not matched to a gene. Turning to this clone: What it binds is unknown.

The sequence came from a person between 25 and 75 years old in good health. The sample was naive CD4+ T cells from blood. Described subset: CD45RO-negative CD62L-positive naive CD4 T cells. The chain has TRBV5-6 and TRBJ2-7; the match to TRBD1 covers 12 bases. CDR3 loop: CASQGQGASYEQYF. The CDR3 DNA reads as TGTGCCAGTCAGGGACAGGGGGCCTCCTACGAGCAGTACTTC.